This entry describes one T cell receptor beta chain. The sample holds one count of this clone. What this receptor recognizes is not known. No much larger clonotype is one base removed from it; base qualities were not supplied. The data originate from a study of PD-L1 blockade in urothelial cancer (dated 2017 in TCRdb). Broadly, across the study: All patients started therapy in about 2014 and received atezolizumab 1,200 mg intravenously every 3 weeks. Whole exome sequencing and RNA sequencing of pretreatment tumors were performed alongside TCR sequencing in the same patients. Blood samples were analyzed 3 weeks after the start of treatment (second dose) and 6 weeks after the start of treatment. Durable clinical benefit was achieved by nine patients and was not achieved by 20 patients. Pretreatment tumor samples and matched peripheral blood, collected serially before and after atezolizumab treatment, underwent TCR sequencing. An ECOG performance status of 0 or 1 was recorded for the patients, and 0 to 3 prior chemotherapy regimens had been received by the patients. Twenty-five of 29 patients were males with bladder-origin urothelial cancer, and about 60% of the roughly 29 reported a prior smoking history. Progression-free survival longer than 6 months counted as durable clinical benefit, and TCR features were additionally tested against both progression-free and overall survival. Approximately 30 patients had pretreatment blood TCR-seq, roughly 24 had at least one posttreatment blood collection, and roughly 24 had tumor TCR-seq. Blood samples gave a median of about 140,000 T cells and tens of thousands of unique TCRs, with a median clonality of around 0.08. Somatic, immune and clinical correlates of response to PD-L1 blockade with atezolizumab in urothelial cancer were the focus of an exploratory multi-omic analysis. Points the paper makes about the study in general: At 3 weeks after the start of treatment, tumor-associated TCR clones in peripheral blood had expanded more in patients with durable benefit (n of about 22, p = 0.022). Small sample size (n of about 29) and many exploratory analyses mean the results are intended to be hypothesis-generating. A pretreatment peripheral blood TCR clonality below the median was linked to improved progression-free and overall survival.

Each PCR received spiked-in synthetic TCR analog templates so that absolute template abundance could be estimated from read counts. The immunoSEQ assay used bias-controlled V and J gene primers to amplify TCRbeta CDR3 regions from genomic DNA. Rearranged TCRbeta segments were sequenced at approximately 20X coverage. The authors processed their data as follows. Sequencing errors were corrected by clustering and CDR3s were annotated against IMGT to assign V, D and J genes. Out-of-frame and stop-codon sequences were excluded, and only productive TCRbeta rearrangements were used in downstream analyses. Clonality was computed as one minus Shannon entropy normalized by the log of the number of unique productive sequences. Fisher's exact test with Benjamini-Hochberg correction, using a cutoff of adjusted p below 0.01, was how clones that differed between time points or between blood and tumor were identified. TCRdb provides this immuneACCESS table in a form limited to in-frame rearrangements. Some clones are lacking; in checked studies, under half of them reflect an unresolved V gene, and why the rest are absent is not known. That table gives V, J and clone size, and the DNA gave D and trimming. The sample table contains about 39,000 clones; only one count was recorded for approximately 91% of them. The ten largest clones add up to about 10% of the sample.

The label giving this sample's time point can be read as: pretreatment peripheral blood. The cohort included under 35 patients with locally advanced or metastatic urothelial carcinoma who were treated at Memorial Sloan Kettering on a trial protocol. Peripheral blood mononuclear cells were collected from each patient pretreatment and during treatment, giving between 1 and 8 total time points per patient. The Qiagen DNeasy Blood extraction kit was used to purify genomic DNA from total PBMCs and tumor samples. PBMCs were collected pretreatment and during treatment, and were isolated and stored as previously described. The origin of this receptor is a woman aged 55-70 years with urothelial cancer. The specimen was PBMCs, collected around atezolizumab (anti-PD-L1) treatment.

CDR3 sequence: CASIPGMVSMNTEAFF. The bases read TGTGCCAGCATCCCAGGGATGGTCTCTATGAACACTGAAGCTTTCTTT. Rearrangement joined TRBV28 to TRBJ1-1, with TRBD1 tentatively as D gene (5 bases match). V loses 7 bases of germline sequence and J loses 0 bases, and the interval between the two ends is 18 bases. The CDR3, from cysteine to phenylalanine, totals 16 residues. Solely the CDR3 DNA is kept, with 48 bases framed from the first base. Taken from the germline V gene, the CDR1 and CDR2 loops are MDHEN and SYDVKM.